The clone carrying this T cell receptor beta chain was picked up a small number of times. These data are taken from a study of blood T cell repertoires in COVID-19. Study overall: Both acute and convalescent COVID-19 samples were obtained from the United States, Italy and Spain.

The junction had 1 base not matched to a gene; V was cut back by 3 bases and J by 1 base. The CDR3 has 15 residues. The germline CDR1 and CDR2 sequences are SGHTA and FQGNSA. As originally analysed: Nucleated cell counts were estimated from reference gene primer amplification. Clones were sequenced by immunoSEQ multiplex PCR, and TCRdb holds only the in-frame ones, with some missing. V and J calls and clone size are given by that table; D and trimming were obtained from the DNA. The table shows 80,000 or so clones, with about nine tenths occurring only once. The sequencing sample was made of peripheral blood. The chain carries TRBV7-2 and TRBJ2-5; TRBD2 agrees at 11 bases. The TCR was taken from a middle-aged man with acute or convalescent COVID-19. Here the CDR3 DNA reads TGTGCCAGCAGCTTGACTAGCGGGGCCCAAGAGACCCAGTACTTC. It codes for CASSLTSGAQETQYF.